This is a list of T cell receptor beta chains from one sample in a study of T cell repertoires in cytomegalovirus infection. Their antigen targets remain unknown. MiXCR, run by TCRdb on the reads, gives a single entry per CDR3 protein. Of a few hundred thousand distinct CDR3 sequences listed, approximately 30% are singletons. The source material was cultured PBMCs, sampled from culture after CMV antigen stimulation. Receptors were obtained from a human donor in good health (CMV status not recorded). Some clones in this sample may be carry-over from other donors' samples. The CDR3 runs from the conserved cysteine through the conserved F or W. A D gene is named only where the DNA matches it firmly. Expanded clones get a size class; other rows say once, few or many, or leave the size out.

J gene	V gene	D gene	clone size	CDR3 protein	CDR3 DNA
TRBJ2-7	TRBV4-1	TRBD2	NA	CASSQDWREGRGNEQYF	TGCGCCAGCAGCCAAGACTGGCGGGAGGGCCGAGGTAACGAGCAGTACTTC
TRBJ1-1	TRBV2	NA	few	CASRGSEAFF	TGTGCCAGCAGGGGCTCAGAAGCTTTCTTT
TRBJ1-1	TRBV29-1	NA	NA	CSGKTVNTEAFF	TGCAGCGGCAAGACAGTGAACACTGAAGCTTTCTTT
TRBJ2-2	TRBV7-2	TRBD2	few	CASDRGPSGYGELFF	TGTGCCAGCGATAGGGGACCTAGCGGGTACGGGGAGCTGTTTTTT
TRBJ2-7	TRBV24-1	NA	NA	CATGWGRNLSYEQYF	TGTGCCACCGGATGGGGCAGGAATCTATCCTACGAGCAGTACTTC
TRBJ1-5	TRBV6-2/TRBV6-3	TRBD1	few	CASRTPHGQGGPYNQPQHF	TGTGCCAGCAGAACACCCCACGGACAGGGGGGGCCCTACAATCAGCCCCAGCATTTT
TRBJ2-5	TRBV2	NA	NA	CASSETAEETQYF	TGTGCCAGCAGTGAGACGGCTGAAGAGACCCAGTACTTC
TRBJ2-1	TRBV28	TRBD2	NA	CASSLALAGGGFWEQFF	TGTGCCAGCAGTTTAGCACTAGCGGGAGGAGGCTTTTGGGAGCAGTTCTTC
TRBJ1-4	TRBV7-2	NA	many	CASSLWGADEKLFF	TGTGCCAGCAGCTTATGGGGGGCTGATGAAAAACTGTTTTTT
TRBJ2-1	TRBV27	TRBD2	NA	CASSSSGGGLNEQFF	TGTGCCAGCAGTTCATCGGGAGGAGGGCTCAATGAGCAGTTCTTC
TRBJ2-1	TRBV7-2	NA	NA	CASSLVARSFLMAGEQFF	TGTGCCAGCAGCTTGGTAGCGCGTAGTTTCCTAATGGCTGGTGAGCAGTTCTTC
TRBJ2-1	TRBV7-2	TRBD2	NA	CASARTGGNEQFF	TGTGCCAGCGCTAGAACGGGAGGTAATGAGCAGTTCTTC
TRBJ2-7	TRBV6-2/TRBV6-3	TRBD2	once	CASGTGTSGIRQYF	TGTGCCAGCGGAACCGGGACTAGCGGGATCCGGCAGTACTTC
TRBJ2-2	TRBV7-9	NA	many	CASSPGRAGDTGELFF	TGTGCCAGCAGCCCTGGTCGGGCAGGGGACACCGGGGAGCTGTTTTTT
TRBJ2-1	TRBV4-1	NA	NA	CASSREQGYNEQFF	TGCGCCAGCAGCCGCGAGCAGGGATACAATGAGCAGTTCTTC
TRBJ2-1	TRBV11-2	NA	NA	CASSLDRRGNEQFF	TGTGCCAGCAGCTTAGATCGGAGGGGAAATGAGCAGTTCTTC
TRBJ2-6	TRBV7-3	TRBD1	NA	CASTRDSRISGANVLTF	TGTGCCAGCACCCGGGACAGCCGAATCTCTGGGGCCAACGTCCTGACTTTC
TRBJ2-5	TRBV7-6	TRBD1	NA	CASSVGQFQETQYF	TGTGCCAGCAGCGTGGGACAGTTCCAAGAGACCCAGTACTTC
TRBJ2-5	TRBV12-3/TRBV12-4	TRBD1	once	CASSFNQGAQETQYF	TGTGCCAGCAGTTTTAATCAGGGGGCTCAAGAGACCCAGTACTTC
TRBJ1-3	TRBV15	NA	NA	CATTKDYRNTIYF	TGTGCCACCACGAAAGATTACAGAAACACCATATATTTT
TRBJ1-1	TRBV7-2	NA	NA	CASSLGSISTGFTGGAFF	TGTGCCAGCAGCTTAGGTTCCATCAGTACAGGTTTTACTGGGGGAGCTTTCTTT
TRBJ2-1	TRBV4-1	NA	NA	CASSQASTSRGDEQFF	TGCGCCAGCAGCCAAGCATCAACGTCGAGGGGGGATGAGCAGTTCTTC
TRBJ2-7	TRBV4-1	TRBD2	NA	CASSHSSGRTHYEQYF	TGCGCCAGCAGCCATAGTAGCGGGAGGACTCACTACGAGCAGTACTTC
TRBJ2-1	TRBV19	NA	NA	CASSSIAFPYNEQFF	TGTGCCAGTTCGTCAATAGCCTTTCCCTACAATGAGCAGTTCTTC
TRBJ2-7	TRBV12-3/TRBV12-4	NA	few	CASMSGLPPSYEQYF	TGTGCCAGCATGTCGGGCCTCCCACCTTCATACGAGCAGTACTTC
TRBJ1-1	TRBV6-5	TRBD1	NA	CASGDRVAEAFF	TGTGCCAGCGGGGACAGGGTCGCTGAAGCTTTCTTT
TRBJ1-2	TRBV19	TRBD1	few	CASSRRDRALYGYTF	TGTGCCAGTAGTAGGCGGGACAGGGCTCTCTATGGCTACACCTTC
TRBJ1-6	TRBV4-1	NA	few	CASSQGQGPSSPLHF	TGCGCCAGCAGCCAAGGCCAGGGACCCAGCTCACCCCTCCACTTT
TRBJ2-7	TRBV4-3	NA	NA	CASSQEGHGTYEQYF	TGCGCCAGCAGCCAAGAGGGACATGGGACCTACGAGCAGTACTTC
TRBJ2-1	TRBV20-1	TRBD2	NA	CSARPWTSGSGEQFF	TGCAGTGCTAGGCCCTGGACTAGCGGGAGTGGGGAGCAGTTCTTC
TRBJ2-2	TRBV7-8	TRBD2	few	CASILAGGPGELFF	TGTGCCAGCATACTAGCGGGAGGGCCAGGGGAGCTGTTTTTT
TRBJ2-3	TRBV19	TRBD2	NA	CASSTLAGRTDTQYF	TGTGCCAGTAGTACACTAGCGGGACGCACAGATACGCAGTATTTT
TRBJ2-2	TRBV12-3/TRBV12-4	NA	NA	CASSYSGFPTGELFF	TGTGCCAGCAGTTACTCGGGCTTTCCCACCGGGGAGCTGTTTTTT